The 2 T cell receptor beta chains listed next were all sequenced from one sample in a study of cytomegalovirus exposure and HLA in healthy donors. PCR involved 60 Vbeta and 13 Jbeta primers. Profiled with immunoSEQ multiplex PCR; TCRdb holds only in-frame clones, not every one. The sample has more than 100,000 clones; 79% are singletons. The specimen was PBMCs. The receptor set was obtained from a male donor in good health and CMV-seronegative.

Only one count was recorded for this clone. The J gene is TRBJ2-7, the V gene TRBV5-1; possibly TRBD2 for D (7 bases). In germline, CDR1 is SGHRS, CDR2 YFSETQ. The CDR3 loop spans 14 amino acids. V lost 7 bases, J lost 3 bases, and 17 bases lay in between. The CDR3 region has the DNA TGCGCCAGCGGCCGAGGGGGGGATCTCTACGAGCAGTACTTC. This sequence encodes CASGRGGDLYEQYF.

This clone came up a few times. The rearrangement uses TRBV19 and TRBJ1-5, with D possibly being TRBD1 (5 bases). Germline CDR1 reads LNHDA; CDR2 reads SQIVND (reference sequence). V dropped 8 bases and J dropped 3 bases, with 11 bases sitting between them. The CDR3 length is 13 residues. The CDR3 DNA follows: TGTGCCAGTCACCAGGGACTCAATCAGCCCCAGCATTTT. This gives the protein CASHQGLNQPQHF.